This TCR beta chain was identified in a study of spatial heterogeneity in lung cancer. MiXCR, applied by TCRdb to the 5' RACE reads, yields one record per CDR3 protein. The table has 40,000 to 45,000 distinct CDR3 sequences, roughly 13% seen once. The table lists this clonotype with a few counts. Regarding time point: sample taken at primary tumor resection. The TCR sequence derives from a male donor with early-stage non-small cell lung cancer. Source: PBMCs, taken at surgery.

CDR3 nucleotides: TGTGCCAGCAGTTACTCGTTCGGGGCCCCAGGCTACACCTTC. Its protein product is CASSYSFGAPGYTF. The chain combines TRBV6-6 with TRBJ1-2; weak D call: TRBD1 (5 bases). The germline V gene encodes CDR1 MNHNY and CDR2 SVGAGI (reference sequence). Trimming removed 0 bases from V and 8 bases from J, with 13 bases in between. The CDR3 totals 14 residues.